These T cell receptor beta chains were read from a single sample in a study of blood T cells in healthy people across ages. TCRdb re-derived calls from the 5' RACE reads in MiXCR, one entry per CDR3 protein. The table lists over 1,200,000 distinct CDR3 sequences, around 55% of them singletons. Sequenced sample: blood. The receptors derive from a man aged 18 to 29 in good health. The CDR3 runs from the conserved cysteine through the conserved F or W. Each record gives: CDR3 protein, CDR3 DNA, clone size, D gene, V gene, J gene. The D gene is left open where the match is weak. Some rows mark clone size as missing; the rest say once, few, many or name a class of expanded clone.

CDR3: CSVDFARYEQFF; DNA: TGCAGCGTTGATTTCGCTCGTTATGAGCAGTTCTTC; size: .; D: .; V: TRBV29-1; J: TRBJ2-1
CDR3: CASSQEMASGYEQYF; DNA: TGTGCCAGCAGCCAAGAAATGGCTAGCGGCTACGAGCAGTACTTC; size: few; D: TRBD2; V: TRBV4-2; J: TRBJ2-7
CDR3: CSARDSLTYEQYF; DNA: TGCAGTGCTAGGGACTCACTAACCTACGAGCAGTACTTC; size: .; D: .; V: TRBV20-1; J: TRBJ2-7
CDR3: CADSAETGIKETQYF; DNA: TGCGCCGACTCTGCCGAGACAGGGATTAAGGAGACCCAGTACTTC; size: .; D: TRBD1; V: TRBV5-1; J: TRBJ2-5
CDR3: CASSQDIGTLDAGELFF; DNA: TGCGCCAGCAGCCAAGATATTGGGACCCTCGATGCCGGGGAGCTGTTTTTT; size: .; D: .; V: TRBV4-1; J: TRBJ2-2
CDR3: CASTDRTTYGYTF; DNA: TGTGCCAGCACCGACAGGACCACCTATGGCTACACCTTC; size: .; D: .; V: TRBV6-6; J: TRBJ1-2
CDR3: CSSSQDTGASSYEQYF; DNA: TGCTCCAGCAGCCAAGATACGGGGGCGAGCTCCTACGAGCAGTACTTC; size: once; D: .; V: TRBV4-3; J: TRBJ2-7
CDR3: CASTSESGGAPDTQYF; DNA: TGTGCCAGCACCTCTGAGAGTGGGGGGGCCCCGGATACGCAGTATTTT; size: .; D: .; V: TRBV7-2; J: TRBJ2-3
CDR3: CAISETQTLGANVLTF; DNA: TGTGCCATCAGTGAGACACAGACCTTGGGGGCCAACGTCCTGACTTTC; size: .; D: .; V: TRBV10-3; J: TRBJ2-6
CDR3: CASSYRPGDTTSYEQYF; DNA: TGTGCCAGCAGTTACCGTCCAGGGGACACAACTAGCTACGAGCAGTACTTC; size: .; D: .; V: TRBV6-5; J: TRBJ2-7
CDR3: CASSRVVISYEQYF; DNA: TGTGCCAGCAGTCGTGTCGTAATCTCCTACGAGCAGTACTTC; size: many; D: .; V: TRBV2; J: TRBJ2-7
CDR3: CSVEDRGGLSDNEQFF; DNA: TGCAGCGTTGAAGATCGGGGGGGCCTATCCGACAATGAGCAGTTCTTC; size: .; D: TRBD2; V: TRBV29-1; J: TRBJ2-1
CDR3: CASSWWDLLSETQYF; DNA: TGTGCCAGCAGCTGGTGGGACTTGCTATCAGAGACCCAGTACTTC; size: .; D: .; V: TRBV5-4; J: TRBJ2-5
CDR3: CASSLMGRSDEQFF; DNA: TGTGCCAGCAGCTTAATGGGGCGCAGCGATGAGCAGTTCTTC; size: .; D: .; V: TRBV7-2; J: TRBJ2-1
CDR3: CSAGDNSGGAADTQYF; DNA: TGCAGTGCTGGAGATAACAGCGGGGGGGCAGCAGATACGCAGTATTTT; size: .; D: TRBD2; V: TRBV20-1; J: TRBJ2-3
CDR3: CASSFYRGYGYTF; DNA: TGTGCCAGCAGTTTCTACAGGGGTTATGGCTACACCTTC; size: few; D: TRBD1; V: TRBV27; J: TRBJ1-2
CDR3: CAIRQQIPWVQYF; DNA: TGTGCCATCAGACAACAGATACCATGGGTGCAGTACTTC; size: .; D: .; V: TRBV10-3; J: TRBJ2-5
CDR3: CSARPSGSADTQYF; DNA: TGCAGTGCTAGACCAAGCGGGAGTGCAGATACGCAGTATTTT; size: few; D: TRBD2; V: TRBV20-1; J: TRBJ2-3
CDR3: CASSTGHVRSEQYF; DNA: TGCGCCAGCAGCACCGGACATGTAAGGAGCGAGCAGTACTTC; size: few; D: .; V: TRBV5-1; J: TRBJ2-7
CDR3: CSFDREPYNEQFF; DNA: TGCAGCTTTGACAGGGAACCCTACAATGAGCAGTTCTTC; size: few; D: TRBD1; V: TRBV29-1; J: TRBJ2-1
CDR3: CASSLAGTVGTDTQYF; DNA: TGCGCCAGCAGCTTGGCCGGGACCGTGGGCACAGATACGCAGTATTTT; size: .; D: .; V: TRBV5-1; J: TRBJ2-3
CDR3: CSARRTSGVQYF; DNA: TGCAGTGCTAGGCGGACTAGCGGGGTCCAGTATTTT; size: .; D: TRBD2; V: TRBV20-1; J: TRBJ2-3
CDR3: CSARGLRKQETQYF; DNA: TGCAGTGCTAGAGGACTTAGAAAACAAGAGACCCAGTACTTC; size: .; D: .; V: TRBV20-1; J: TRBJ2-5
CDR3: CASSVWRVETQYF; DNA: TGTGCCAGCAGTGTTTGGAGGGTCGAGACCCAGTACTTC; size: .; D: .; V: TRBV2; J: TRBJ2-5
CDR3: CASSLGTGKTGANVLTF; DNA: TGTGCCAGCAGCTTAGGGACAGGGAAAACTGGGGCCAACGTCCTGACTTTC; size: .; D: TRBD1; V: TRBV5-5; J: TRBJ2-6
CDR3: CASSQVGRQQTTYEQYF; DNA: TGCGCCAGCAGCCAAGTCGGGAGACAACAAACGACCTACGAGCAGTACTTC; size: .; D: .; V: TRBV4-1; J: TRBJ2-7
CDR3: CSVVRGDTEAFF; DNA: TGCAGCGTTGTCCGTGGGGACACTGAAGCTTTCTTT; size: few; D: .; V: TRBV29-1; J: TRBJ1-1
CDR3: CAIPWPLYPTDTQYF; DNA: TGCGCCATACCCTGGCCTCTATACCCCACAGATACGCAGTATTTT; size: .; D: .; V: TRBV5-1; J: TRBJ2-3